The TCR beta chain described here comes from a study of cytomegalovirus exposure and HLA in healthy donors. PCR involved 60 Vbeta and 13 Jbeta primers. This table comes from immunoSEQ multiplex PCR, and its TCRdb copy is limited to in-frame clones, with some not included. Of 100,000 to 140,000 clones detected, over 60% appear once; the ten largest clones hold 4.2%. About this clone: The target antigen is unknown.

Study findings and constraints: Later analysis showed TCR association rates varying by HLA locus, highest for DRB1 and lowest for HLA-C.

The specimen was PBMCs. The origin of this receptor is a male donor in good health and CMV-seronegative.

The CDR3 region is CASSLYAGEIYNEQFF. The DNA for the CDR3 is TGTGCCAGCAGCTTATATGCGGGAGAAATTTACAATGAGCAGTTCTTC. The chain links TRBV13 to TRBJ2-1, with 7 bases identical to TRBD2. This CDR3 spans 16 amino acids. Germline trimming cut 2 bases from V and 4 bases from J; bases unmatched to any gene: 8. Germline V gives CDR1 PRHDT, CDR2 FYEKMQ (reference sequence).